The next 31 T cell receptor beta chains were all read from a single sample in a study of cytomegalovirus exposure and HLA in healthy donors (dated 2017 in TCRdb). The library relied on the immunoSEQ multiplex PCR assay. For the multiplex PCR, a mixture combining 60 forward primers for TCR Vbeta segments and 13 reverse primers for TCR Jbeta segments was used. The source is immuneACCESS, and TCRdb retained only in-frame sequences with V and J called. Part of the clones is not carried over; for the studies checked, unresolved V genes explain less than half of this, and the remainder is unexplained. The sample data list about 150,000 clones, and roughly 85% of these were observed just once. Approximately 7% of the sample is held by the ten biggest clonotypes. The sequenced sample was PBMCs. The receptor source for this set is a middle-aged man in good health and CMV-seropositive.

V is TRBV27 and J is TRBJ1-2; 7 bases agree with TRBD1. This CDR3 is built from 15 residues. V shed 3 bases, J shed 0 bases, and the junction held 4 bases outside the gene matches. Germline V gene lookup returns CDR1 MNHEY and CDR2 SMNVEV (reference sequence). The CDR3 protein is CASSLTGTANYGYTF. The CDR3 nucleotides are TGTGCCAGCAGTTTGACCGGGACAGCTAACTATGGCTACACCTTC.

This clone occurred once. V is TRBV6-1 and J is TRBJ1-2, with 8 bases identical to TRBD1. This CDR3 is 13 amino acids long. In germline, CDR1 is MNHNS, CDR2 SASEGT. V lost 8 bases and J lost 4; bases outside the gene matches: 6. CDR3 nucleotides: TGTGCCAGCGTCCCCAGGGGGCTCTATGGCTACACCTTC. Protein: CASVPRGLYGYTF.

The V call is TRBV7-3, the J call TRBJ2-1; TRBD1 matches at 10 bases. The CDR3 consists of 15 residues. The germline V gene encodes CDR1 SGHTA and CDR2 FQGTGA. V dropped 6 bases and J dropped 7; count of bases not matched to a gene: 9. CDR3 DNA: TGTGCCAGCAGTAAAGACAGGGGGCGTTGGAATGAGCAGTTCTTC. Residues: CASSKDRGRWNEQFF.

The genes are TRBV5-6 and TRBJ1-3; D gene unclear. V lost 3 bases and J 7 bases, leaving 11 bases between the germline ends. Germline-derived CDR1 and CDR2 are SGHDT and YYEEEE. The CDR3 is made up of 13 amino acids. This CDR3 is CASSSHGLNTIYF. The DNA of the CDR3 is TGTGCCAGCAGCTCCCACGGGTTGAACACCATATATTTT.

This clone has only one observation. This chain links TRBV2 with TRBJ2-7; D not resolved. Per the germline V gene, CDR1 is SNHLY and CDR2 is FYNNEI. The length of the CDR3 is 10 residues. Trimming removed 5 bases from V and 7 bases from J, with 6 bases in between. The CDR3 DNA is TGTGCCAGCAGTCGGTCGGAGCAGTACTTC. Amino acids: CASSRSEQYF. The full variable domain, completed using reference TRBV2 and TRBJ2-7, is EPEVTQTPSHQVTQMGQEVILRCVPISNHLYFYWYRQILGQKVEFLVSFYNNEISEKSEIFDDQFSVERPDGSNFTLKIRSTKLEDSAMYFCASSRSEQYFGPGTRLTVT.

The chain carries TRBV5-6 and TRBJ2-3; 10 bases align to TRBD1. The CDR3 consists of 14 residues. Looked up from germline, CDR1 is SGHDT and CDR2 is YYEEEE. V lost 4 bases, J lost 4 bases, and 3 bases stayed unmatched. CDR3 sequence: CASSPGTGADTQYF. Written as DNA, the CDR3 is TGTGCCAGCAGCCCCGGGACAGGGGCAGATACGCAGTATTTT.

This sequence joins TRBV5-4 and TRBJ2-1; TRBD2 matches at 11 bases. Germline CDR1 SGHNT, CDR2 YYREEE (reference sequence). The length of the CDR3 is 18 residues. Trimming took 4 bases from V and 1 from J; bases not matched to a gene: 10. CDR3 amino acids: CASSPTSGSFLSYNEQFF. The CDR3, as DNA: TGTGCCAGCAGCCCTACTAGCGGGAGCTTCCTTTCCTACAATGAGCAGTTCTTC.

This clone was counted a single time. The chain uses TRBV28 and TRBJ1-2; D might be TRBD1 (6 bases). Trimming pared 3 bases from V and 7 bases from J, leaving 15 bases between. There are 14 residues in the CDR3. The germline V gene encodes CDR1 MDHEN and CDR2 SYDVKM. Here the CDR3 reads CASSFVRGEVGYTF. CDR3 coding DNA: TGTGCCAGCAGTTTCGTCAGGGGCGAGGTTGGCTACACCTTC.

The chain joins TRBV19 to TRBJ2-6, with TRBD1 as a possible D gene (6 bases). Germline-derived CDR1 and CDR2 are LNHDA and SQIVND (reference sequence). The ends were cut back, 6 bases at V and 2 bases at J, with 11 bases in the middle. The CDR3 covers 15 residues. The CDR3 region is CASSSQGPGANVLTF. The CDR3 DNA sequence: TGTGCCAGTAGCTCCCAGGGGCCTGGGGCCAACGTCCTGACTTTC.

V is TRBV5-1 and J is TRBJ2-7, with 16 bases identical to TRBD2. V shed 0 bases and J 5 bases; nucleotides not matched to a gene: 8. The CDR3 has 18 amino acids. CDR1 and CDR2 (germline): SGHRS, YFSETQ. The CDR3 protein is CASSLAKGLAGGPHEQYF. For the CDR3, the DNA is TGCGCCAGCAGCTTGGCCAAGGGACTAGCGGGAGGGCCCCACGAGCAGTACTTC.

This chain links TRBV27 with TRBJ2-1; 12 nucleotides line up with TRBD2. The germline V gene encodes CDR1 MNHEY and CDR2 SMNVEV (reference sequence). The V gene end was trimmed by 3 bases and the J gene end by 3 bases; junction bases not matched to a gene: 6. This CDR3 has 17 residues. The CDR3 is CASSFRLAGAVYNEQFF. CDR3 sequence (DNA): TGTGCCAGCAGTTTTAGACTAGCGGGAGCCGTCTACAATGAGCAGTTCTTC.

The CDR3: CASTKRWGESYNEQFF. For the CDR3, the DNA is TGTGCCAGCACCAAGAGGTGGGGAGAGTCCTACAATGAGCAGTTCTTC. The genes are TRBV7-8 and TRBJ2-1; a weak D match, TRBD2 (5 bases). The CDR3 length is 16 residues. Trimming took off 7 bases at V and 1 base at J, with 17 bases between the two ends. Germline V gives CDR1 SGHVS, CDR2 FQNEAQ.

The chain carries TRBV27 and TRBJ2-5; 12 bases are a match to TRBD2. The V gene's germline CDR1 is MNHEY and CDR2 SMNVEV (reference sequence). The CDR3 has 15 amino acids. The V segment lost 4 bases and the J segment 7 bases; nucleotides outside the gene matches: 7. CDR3 residues: CASSSRLAGAGTQYF. In DNA form, the CDR3 reads TGTGCCAGCAGTTCGAGACTAGCGGGAGCGGGGACCCAGTACTTC.

The chain couples TRBV30 to TRBJ1-1, with no clear D. The germline CDR1 and CDR2 sequences are GTSNPN and SVGIG (reference sequence). V was clipped by 4 bases and J by 1 base, with 10 bases between them. The length of the CDR3 is 13 residues. CDR3 protein: CAWKQRENTEAFF. The CDR3 coding sequence is TGTGCCTGGAAACAGCGGGAGAACACTGAAGCTTTCTTT.

The genes are TRBV7-3 and TRBJ1-6; 9 nucleotides line up with TRBD1. The CDR3 sequence is 17 residues long. Germline V gene data show CDR1 as SGHTA and CDR2 as FQGTGA. Trimming removed 5 bases from V and 7 bases from J; junction bases left unmatched: 12. The CDR3 DNA is TGTGCCAGCAGCCCAACTCGGATCGGACAGGGGAATTCACCCCTCCACTTT. Residues: CASSPTRIGQGNSPLHF.

This rearrangement joins TRBV7-9 to TRBJ1-2, with D possibly being TRBD1 (5 bases). CDR3 length: 14 residues. V dropped 2 bases and J dropped 4 bases, with 11 bases sitting between them. Germline V gives CDR1 SEHNR, CDR2 FQNEAQ (reference sequence). The CDR3 DNA sequence: TGTGCCAGCAGCTTAATTCGACAGACCTATGGCTACACCTTC. Translated, it gives CASSLIRQTYGYTF.

The chain recombines TRBV15 with TRBJ2-6; a possible D gene is TRBD1 (6 bases). The V end lost 3 bases, the J end lost 0 bases, and 9 bases lay between the germline ends. There are 16 residues in the CDR3. CDR1 is LNHNV and CDR2 is YYDKDF in the germline V gene (reference sequence). The CDR3: CATSRTGLSGANVLTF. CDR3 DNA sequence: TGTGCCACCAGCAGGACAGGCCTCTCTGGGGCCAACGTCCTGACTTTC.

The chain combines TRBV28 with TRBJ1-5, with D possibly matching TRBD1 (5 bases). The V gene lost 3 bases and the J gene lost 7 bases, with 16 bases spanning the gap. The CDR3 runs to 15 residues. From germline, CDR1 is MDHEN and CDR2 SYDVKM. The CDR3 reads CASSFGGRGGQPQHF. CDR3 sequence (DNA): TGTGCCAGCAGTTTTGGAGGTCGGGGGGGGCAGCCCCAGCATTTT.

The CDR3 loop reads CSAGRGRTEAFF. The CDR3 nucleotides are TGCAGCGCTGGGAGGGGGAGAACTGAAGCTTTCTTT. The gene calls are TRBV29-1 and TRBJ1-1; possibly TRBD1 for D (6 bases). Germline CDR1 is SQVTM and CDR2 is ANQGSEA. Trimming removed 7 bases from V and 5 bases from J, with 14 bases in between. CDR3 length: 12 amino acids. Drawing the rest from reference TRBV29-1 and TRBJ1-1, the complete variable domain is SAVISQKPSRDICQRGTSLTIQCQVDSQVTMMFWYRQQPGQSLTLIATANQGSEATYESGFVIDKFPISRPNLTFSTLTVSNMSPEDSSIYLCSAGRGRTEAFFGQGTRLTVV.

The J gene is TRBJ2-1, the V gene TRBV5-1; possibly TRBD2 for D (5 bases). The CDR3 contains 13 residues. Germline V lookup: CDR1 SGHRS, CDR2 YFSETQ. V was clipped by 3 bases and J by 10 bases, with 14 bases between them. CDR3 amino acids: CASSSPSSMEQFF. CDR3 nucleotide sequence: TGCGCCAGCAGCTCCCCTAGCAGTATGGAGCAGTTCTTC.

The rearrangement joins TRBV7-3 to TRBJ2-6, with 9 positions matching TRBD2. V was pared by 5 bases and J by 0 bases, with 11 bases of the junction left unmatched. CDR3 length: 19 amino acids. CDR1 and CDR2 (germline): SGHTA, FQGTGA. CDR3 protein: CASSHGRGGENSGANVLTF. CDR3 nucleotides: TGTGCCAGCAGCCACGGTCGCGGGGGGGAGAACTCTGGGGCCAACGTCCTGACTTTC.

The V gene is TRBV21-1, the J gene TRBJ2-1; the D segment call TRBD2 is taken from the table without a DNA check. TRBV21-1 is listed as a pseudogene. The CDR3 runs to 16 residues. CDR3: CASSTRGRISYNEQFF. The CDR3 region has the DNA TGTGCCAGCAGCACTCGCGGGAGGATCTCCTACAATGAGCAGTTCTTC.

In the case of this clone: The junction departs from germline at one end; a sequencing error may be responsible. CDR3 protein: CASSLGARDWSF. The CDR3 nucleotides read TGCGCCAGCAGCTTGGGGGCCCGGGATTGGAGCTTC. V gene TRBV5-1 combines with J gene TRBJ1-2; D remains unclear. The CDR3 totals 12 residues. Germline CDR1 and CDR2: SGHRS and YFSETQ.

J is TRBJ2-7 and V is TRBV6-5; TRBD1 agrees at 7 bases. CDR3 length equals 14 residues. Germline V CDR1 and CDR2: MNHEY, SVGAGI. J was trimmed by 3 bases and V by 5 bases; bases with no gene match: 7. CDR3 coding DNA: TGTGCCAGCAGTCGGCCGGGACAGAGCTACGAGCAGTACTTC. It translates to CASSRPGQSYEQYF.

The chain joins TRBV6-1 to TRBJ1-2; D is uncertain. This CDR3 has 13 amino acids. Germline V gene data show CDR1 as MNHNS and CDR2 as SASEGT. Deletions cut 3 bases from V and 4 bases from J, with 9 bases between. The CDR3 sequence is CASSEAGLYGYTF. CDR3 sequence (DNA): TGTGCCAGCAGTGAGGCAGGTCTCTATGGCTACACCTTC.

The chain is built from TRBV19 and TRBJ2-1, with D maybe TRBD1 (6 bases). V was shortened by 5 bases and J by 8 bases, with 19 bases between the two germline ends. The CDR3 has 15 amino acids. Germline CDR1 and CDR2: LNHDA and SQIVND (reference sequence). The CDR3 nucleotides are TGTGCCAGTAGTGGGATCGAAACAGGGTTCCATGAGCAGTTCTTC. Translation: CASSGIETGFHEQFF.

This clone has a handful of counts. V and J are TRBV11-2 and TRBJ1-1, with unresolved D. The CDR3 has 12 amino acids. V lost 5 bases and J 4 bases, leaving 8 bases between the germline ends. Looked up from germline, CDR1 is SGHAT and CDR2 is FQNNGV. CDR3 DNA: TGTGCCAGCAGCCATGGCTCCACTGAAGCTTTCTTT. It is translated as CASSHGSTEAFF.

The gene calls are TRBV20-1 and TRBJ1-2; no clear D. V was pared by 8 bases and J by 10 bases, with 17 bases between. The CDR3 has 11 residues. CDR1 and CDR2 from the germline V gene are DFQATT and SNEGSKA (reference sequence). Written as DNA, the CDR3 is TGCAGTCTCCGAGAAGTCCCTGACTACACCTTC. Its translation: CSLREVPDYTF.

As for this clone: Distinct nucleotide sequences in the sample also encode this CDR3. The chain combines TRBV29-1 with TRBJ2-1; 10 bases map to TRBD2. The CDR3 length is 13 residues. V lost 6 bases, J lost 7 bases, and 6 bases stayed unmatched. In germline, CDR1 is SQVTM, CDR2 ANQGSEA. The CDR3 region has the DNA TGCAGCGTGGTAGCGGGAGGAAGAAATGAGCAGTTCTTC. The encoded protein is CSVVAGGRNEQFF.

The rearrangement uses TRBV11-2 and TRBJ2-1; 7 bases are shared with TRBD1. Per the germline V gene, CDR1 is SGHAT and CDR2 is FQNNGV. Trimming at V came to 8 bases and at J to 7 bases, leaving 2 bases not matched to a gene. The CDR3 runs 11 residues. The CDR3 nucleotides are TGTGCCAGCGAGACAGGGAATGAGCAGTTCTTC. Translating gives CASETGNEQFF.

This rearrangement joins TRBV14 to TRBJ2-1; tentative D call: TRBD2 (7 bases). Germline V CDR1 and CDR2: SGHDN, FVKESK. V was clipped by 3 bases and J by 7 bases, with 19 bases between them. The CDR3 spans 16 residues. The CDR3 loop reads CASSQTRGGAVNEQFF. DNA of the CDR3: TGTGCCAGCAGCCAGACCCGAGGGGGGGCGGTTAATGAGCAGTTCTTC.